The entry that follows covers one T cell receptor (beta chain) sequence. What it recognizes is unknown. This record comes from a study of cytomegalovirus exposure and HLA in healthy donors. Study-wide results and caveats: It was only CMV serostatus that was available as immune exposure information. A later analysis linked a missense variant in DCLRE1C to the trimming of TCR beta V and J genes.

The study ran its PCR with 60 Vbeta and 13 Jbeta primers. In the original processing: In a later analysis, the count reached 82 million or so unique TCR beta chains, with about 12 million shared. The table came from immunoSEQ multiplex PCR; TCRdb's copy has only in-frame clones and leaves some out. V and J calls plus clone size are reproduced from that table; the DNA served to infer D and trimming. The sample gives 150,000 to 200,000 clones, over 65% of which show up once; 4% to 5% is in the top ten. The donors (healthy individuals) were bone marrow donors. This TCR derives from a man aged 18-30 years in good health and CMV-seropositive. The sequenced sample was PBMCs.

As DNA, the CDR3 is TGCGCCAGCAGCTTAGGCCCCCCCGGGGCTAGCGACAATGAGCAGTTCTTC. Translation gives CASSLGPPGASDNEQFF. The V and J genes are TRBV5-1 and TRBJ2-1, with D possibly TRBD2 on 6 matching bases. Germline CDR1 SGHRS, CDR2 YFSETQ. This CDR3 comprises 17 residues. The germline V and J ends were trimmed by 2 bases and 5 bases, with 20 bases remaining between them.